Ten or more counts support the clone carrying this T cell receptor (beta chain). As yet, its antigen is unknown. The sample belongs to a study of regulatory T cells in long-lasting Graves disease. The germline gives CDR1 MDHEN, CDR2 SYDVKM. V lost 6 bases to trimming and J lost 1 base, with 18 bases between them. This CDR3 region has 16 residues. Assembly of TCR beta libraries relied on iRepertoire HTBI primers together with Arm-PCR of CDR3 regions. TCRdb independently ran MiXCR on the multiplex PCR reads; one entry per CDR3 protein. The table has over 450,000 distinct CDR3 sequences, under 25% seen once. Study outcomes and limitations: Relative to new patients (roughly 1,000), persistent patients exhibited greater sharing of public clonotypes (approximately 2,800). Lower TCR diversity was seen in persistent Graves' patients than in newly diagnosed ones.

Time point meaning: persistent/refractory GD, antithyroid drugs over 5 years with positive TRAb. RNA isolated from PBMCs was used to make the TCR library. American Thyroid Association guidelines served as the basis for diagnosing Graves' disease. The V and J genes are TRBV28 and TRBJ1-2; D call uncertain. The receptor was derived from a female donor with Graves disease. This sample comprised peripheral blood mononuclear cells (PBMCs), obtained when the disease was refractory, from a patient treated with antithyroid drugs. In DNA form, the CDR3 reads TGTGCCAGCAGACCCCTCGCGGGCGAGGGTAACTATGGCTACACCTTC. Translated, it gives CASRPLAGEGNYGYTF.